These 22 T cell receptor beta chains were sequenced from one sample in a study of CD8+ T cells in alopecia areata. It was cDNA, reverse transcribed from extracted RNA, that served as the sequencing template. Sequencing was performed with immunoSEQ multiplex PCR; in TCRdb, only in-frame clones are kept and a portion is missing. The table has hundreds of thousands of clones, roughly two thirds seen once. Sequencing was performed on CD4+ T cells sorted from blood, taken at week 0. The source of these receptors is a human donor with alopecia areata.

This clone has just one count. At the DNA level, this CDR3 is encoded by other sequences in the same sample as well. The chain has TRBV29-1 and TRBJ1-5; no clear D. CDR1 is SQVTM, CDR2 ANQGSEA, per germline. Trimming shortened V by 4 bases and J by 1 base, and 8 bases separated the two germline ends. This CDR3 is built from 13 residues. The CDR3 is CSVVFGSNQPQHF. DNA for the CDR3: TGCAGCGTTGTCTTCGGAAGCAATCAGCCCCAGCATTTT. Complete variable domain (other parts from reference TRBV29-1 and TRBJ1-5): SAVISQKPSRDICQRGTSLTIQCQVDSQVTMMFWYRQQPGQSLTLIATANQGSEATYESGFVIDKFPISRPNLTFSTLTVSNMSPEDSSIYLCSVVFGSNQPQHFGDGTRLSIL.

Written as DNA, the CDR3 is TGCGCCAGCAGCCCGGACAGGGCCGTCTACGAGCAGTACTTC. Amino acids: CASSPDRAVYEQYF. The gene calls are TRBV5-1 and TRBJ2-7; TRBD1 matches 8 bases. The trim removed 4 bases at V and 3 bases at J, leaving 6 bases unmatched. Germline V gene data show CDR1 as SGHRS and CDR2 as YFSETQ. The CDR3 sequence is 14 residues long.

V usage is TRBV25-1 and J usage is TRBJ2-5; D is perhaps TRBD1 (6 bases). Trimming took off 3 bases at V and 3 bases at J, with 11 bases between the two ends. CDR3 length: 14 amino acids. Germline CDR1 MGHDK, CDR2 SYGVNS. The CDR3 DNA follows: TGTGCCAGCAGTGACCAGGGGCGTGAAGAGACCCAGTACTTC. Protein product: CASSDQGREETQYF.

This chain connects TRBV25-1 to TRBJ2-7, with D perhaps matching TRBD2 (6 bases). Germline assignment: CDR1 MGHDK and CDR2 SYGVNS. The length of the CDR3 is 13 residues. V dropped 9 bases and J dropped 4 bases, with 16 bases sitting between them. CDR3 sequence: CASTPAGRYEQYF. The CDR3 bases are TGTGCCAGTACCCCCGCGGGGAGGTACGAGCAGTACTTC.

The chain carries TRBV25-1 and TRBJ2-2, with D hard to call. Germline values: CDR1 MGHDK, CDR2 SYGVNS. The CDR3 length is 13 residues. V dropped 8 bases and J dropped 1 base, with 8 bases sitting between them. The DNA for the CDR3 is TGTGCCAGCCCCGACGGGAACACCGGGGAGCTGTTTTTT. It is translated as CASPDGNTGELFF.

The V call is TRBV7-2, the J call TRBJ1-2; TRBD1 agrees at 7 bases. Unmatched junction bases numbered 3, after V lost 5 bases and J lost 0 bases. The CDR3 loop spans 14 amino acids. CDR1 is SGHTA, CDR2 FQGNSA, per germline. The CDR3 loop is CASSEGATNYGYTF. The CDR3, as DNA: TGTGCCAGCAGCGAGGGGGCGACTAACTATGGCTACACCTTC.

This clone showed up just once. The V gene is TRBV10-2, the J gene TRBJ2-7; D might be TRBD2 (6 bases). Germline CDR1 and CDR2: WSHSY and SAAADI. The CDR3 covers 15 residues. V was trimmed by 0 bases and J by 0 bases, leaving 9 bases between them. The DNA of the CDR3 is TGCGCCAGCAGTGAGTCGGAGCGGGCCTCCTACGAGCAGTACTTC. The encoded protein is CASSESERASYEQYF.

This clone came up a few times. V gene TRBV29-1 combines with J gene TRBJ1-1; D unclear. Trimming took 4 bases from V and 1 from J, leaving 7 bases between them. The CDR3 sequence is 12 residues long. Per germline, CDR1 SQVTM and CDR2 ANQGSEA. CDR3 in DNA: TGCAGCGTTGGGTGGGAGAACACTGAAGCTTTCTTT. Protein: CSVGWENTEAFF. Drawing the rest from reference TRBV29-1 and TRBJ1-1, the complete variable domain is SAVISQKPSRDICQRGTSLTIQCQVDSQVTMMFWYRQQPGQSLTLIATANQGSEATYESGFVIDKFPISRPNLTFSTLTVSNMSPEDSSIYLCSVGWENTEAFFGQGTRLTVV.

In this sample, this clone turned up a few times. V is TRBV29-1 and J is TRBJ2-7; 7 bases line up with TRBD2. Unmatched junction bases numbered 6, after V lost 7 bases and J lost 3 bases. Germline CDR1 reads SQVTM; CDR2 reads ANQGSEA. The CDR3 spans 12 residues. CDR3 sequence (DNA): TGCAGCGCGAAACGGGGGGTCTACGAGCAGTACTTC. This encodes CSAKRGVYEQYF.

This clone was counted once. The chain has TRBV15 and TRBJ1-5; no firm D call. V lost 3 bases, J lost 3 bases, and 9 bases lay in between. This CDR3 is built from 14 residues. The germline V gene encodes CDR1 LNHNV and CDR2 YYDKDF (reference sequence). The CDR3 DNA follows: TGTGCCACCAGCAGGGCGGACTCCAATCAGCCCCAGCATTTT. Amino acid sequence: CATSRADSNQPQHF.

As to this clone: In the same sample, other DNA sequences code for this CDR3. The J gene is TRBJ2-3, the V gene TRBV7-9; perhaps TRBD2 as D (5 bases). Per the germline V gene, CDR1 is SEHNR and CDR2 is FQNEAQ (reference sequence). This CDR3 region has 14 residues. V lost 5 bases and J 1 base, leaving 10 bases between the germline ends. Here the CDR3 reads CASSPGGRTDTQYF. The CDR3 region has the DNA TGTGCCAGCAGCCCCGGAGGACGCACAGATACGCAGTATTTT. Together with reference TRBV7-9 and TRBJ2-3, the CDR3 gives the full variable domain: DTGVSQNPRHKITKRGQNVTFRCDPISEHNRLYWYRQTLGQGPEFLTYFQNEAQLEKSRLLSDRFSAERPKGSFSTLEIQRTEQGDSAMYLCASSPGGRTDTQYFGPGTRLTVL.

The gene calls are TRBV27 and TRBJ2-7; the D is unclear. The V gene's germline CDR1 is MNHEY and CDR2 SMNVEV (reference sequence). The CDR3 length is 15 residues. Trimming took off 5 bases at V and 2 bases at J, with 16 bases between the two ends. The CDR3 loop is CASSPRVLFPYEQYF. CDR3 coding DNA: TGTGCCAGCAGTCCAAGGGTCCTTTTCCCCTACGAGCAGTACTTC.

The V gene is TRBV6-5, the J gene TRBJ1-1, with D perhaps TRBD1 (6 bases). Trimming stripped 5 bases from V and 4 bases from J, with 14 bases between. CDR1 and CDR2 (germline): MNHEY, SVGAGI. This CDR3 region has 14 residues. The chain's CDR3 is CASSRTDEGTEAFF. CDR3 DNA sequence: TGTGCCAGCAGTCGGACAGATGAGGGCACTGAAGCTTTCTTT.

The V gene is TRBV19, the J gene TRBJ1-5; D remains ambiguous. This CDR3 is built from 12 residues. V dropped 5 bases and J dropped 7 bases, with 9 bases sitting between them. Germline lookup yields CDR1 LNHDA and CDR2 SQIVND (reference sequence). CDR3 protein: CASSERAQPQHF. The CDR3 bases are TGTGCCAGTAGTGAACGGGCCCAGCCCCAGCATTTT.

The V call is TRBV14, the J call TRBJ1-6; D uncertain. Per germline, CDR1 SGHDN and CDR2 FVKESK. V gave up 2 bases and J gave up 8 bases, with 4 bases separating them. The CDR3 is 12 amino acids. The CDR3 loop is CASSQSYSPLHF. The CDR3 DNA reads TGTGCCAGCAGCCAAAGCTATTCACCCCTCCACTTT.

The DNA for the CDR3 is TGTGCCAGCAGCCCACGACAGGGTTCGCATGAGCAGTTCTTC. Amino acid sequence: CASSPRQGSHEQFF. V is TRBV9 and J is TRBJ2-1; TRBD1 matches at 7 bases. The CDR3 runs 14 residues. CDR1 is SGDLS, CDR2 YYNGEE, per germline. The J segment lost 8 bases and the V segment lost 4 bases, leaving 9 bases of the junction unmatched.

The chain links TRBV7-2 to TRBJ2-5, with 10 bases aligning to TRBD2. CDR3 length: 16 amino acids. The V segment lost 5 bases and the J segment 5 bases; nucleotides outside the gene matches: 11. CDR1 is SGHTA and CDR2 is FQGNSA in the germline V gene. Here the CDR3 reads CASSPVWSGGAETQYF. CDR3 DNA: TGTGCCAGCAGCCCGGTTTGGAGCGGGGGGGCTGAGACCCAGTACTTC.

This clone was counted only a few times. The chain recombines TRBV10-3 with TRBJ2-3; D is perhaps TRBD1 or TRBD2 (5 bases each). Germline V gene sequence: CDR1 ENHRY, CDR2 SYGVKD. The CDR3 is made up of 15 amino acids. With 2 bases removed from V and 0 bases from J, the gap between germline ends came to 9 bases. The CDR3 loop is CAISEGTVSTDTQYF. In DNA form, the CDR3 reads TGTGCCATCAGTGAGGGGACCGTGAGCACAGATACGCAGTATTTT.

This chain joins TRBV23-1 and TRBJ2-7; TRBD1 matches 8 bases. TRBV23-1 is filed as an ORF, its function uncertain. J lost 2 bases, V lost 9 bases, and 3 bases had no gene match. The CDR3 is 12 residues long. The DNA of the CDR3 is TGCGCCAGGCAACAGGGGGCCTACGAGCAGTACTTC. This encodes CARQQGAYEQYF.

The rearrangement links TRBV2 to TRBJ1-6; D remains unclear. In germline, CDR1 is SNHLY, CDR2 FYNNEI. V lost 5 bases, J lost 7 bases, and 15 bases lay in between. The CDR3 has 15 amino acids. In nucleotides, the CDR3 is TGTGCCAGCAGTCCCGTAGGGTTACGGAATTCACCCCTCCACTTT. It translates to CASSPVGLRNSPLHF. Full variable domain (rest looked up from reference TRBV2 and TRBJ1-6): EPEVTQTPSHQVTQMGQEVILRCVPISNHLYFYWYRQILGQKVEFLVSFYNNEISEKSEIFDDQFSVERPDGSNFTLKIRSTKLEDSAMYFCASSPVGLRNSPLHFGNGTRLTVT.

The V and J genes are TRBV7-2 and TRBJ2-5; D is unresolved. Germline values: CDR1 SGHTA, CDR2 FQGNSA. V dropped 7 bases and J dropped 2 bases, with 14 bases sitting between them. The length of the CDR3 is 14 residues. CDR3 loop: CASKESGRQETQYF. DNA for the CDR3: TGTGCCAGCAAAGAATCGGGCAGACAAGAGACCCAGTACTTC.

The chain combines TRBV30 with TRBJ2-1; D is possibly TRBD2 (6 bases). Germline CDR1 and CDR2: GTSNPN and SVGIG (reference sequence). V lost 5 bases and J 0 bases, leaving 11 bases between the germline ends. The CDR3 loop spans 14 amino acids. The CDR3 protein is CAWCRDSSYNEQFF. The CDR3 DNA reads as TGTGCCTGGTGCCGGGACTCCTCCTACAATGAGCAGTTCTTC.